This TCR beta chain appears in the sequencing data of a study of blood T cell repertoires in COVID-19. The overall study: Samples of COVID-19 (acute and convalescent) were obtained from the United States, Italy and Spain. T cells, B-cell-depleted T cells, or PBMCs provided the cDNA or gDNA that served as material.

Germline CDR1 reads SGHRS; CDR2 reads YFSETQ. Unmatched junction bases numbered 8, after V lost 5 bases and J lost 8 bases. The CDR3 is 14 residues long. Assay: immunoSEQ multiplex PCR; the TCRdb copy retains only in-frame clones and omits some. Among about 110,000 clones listed, more than 80% were seen once. This clone was recorded only once. This chain connects TRBV5-1 to TRBJ1-4; 8 nucleotides line up with TRBD1. Source material: peripheral blood. The receptor was derived from a woman between 70 and 85 years old with acute or convalescent COVID-19. CDR3 coding DNA: TGCGCCAGCAGGCCGGGACAGGATGGGGAAAAACTGTTTTTT. It specifies CASRPGQDGEKLFF.